This T cell receptor (beta chain) was identified during a study of OX40 agonist ivuxolimab in advanced cancers. Study context: Patients received the agonistic anti-OX40 (CD134) antibody ivuxolimab. The study reported partial responses in three patients: one hepatocellular carcinoma, two cutaneous melanoma. Overall study results and limits: Researchers did not establish what antigens the expanded peripheral T cells target.

Profiled with immunoSEQ multiplex PCR; TCRdb holds only in-frame clones, not every one. The sample lists tens of thousands of clones; roughly 89% were seen once. Concerning this clone itself: Its antigen is unknown.

The input for sequencing was CD4+ or CD8+ T cells sorted from blood, taken in a trial of the OX40 agonist ivuxolimab. The origin of this receptor is an adult with an advanced solid tumor such as melanoma, head and neck, liver or kidney cancer.

CDR3 sequence reads: CASSLAGGHEQYF. CDR3 sequence (DNA): TGCGCCAGCAGCTTGGCGGGGGGGCACGAGCAGTACTTC. The V call is TRBV5-1, the J call TRBJ2-7, with 8 nucleotides matching TRBD2. CDR3 size: 13 residues. V dropped 0 bases and J dropped 5; count of bases not matched to a gene: 1. Per germline, CDR1 SGHRS and CDR2 YFSETQ.